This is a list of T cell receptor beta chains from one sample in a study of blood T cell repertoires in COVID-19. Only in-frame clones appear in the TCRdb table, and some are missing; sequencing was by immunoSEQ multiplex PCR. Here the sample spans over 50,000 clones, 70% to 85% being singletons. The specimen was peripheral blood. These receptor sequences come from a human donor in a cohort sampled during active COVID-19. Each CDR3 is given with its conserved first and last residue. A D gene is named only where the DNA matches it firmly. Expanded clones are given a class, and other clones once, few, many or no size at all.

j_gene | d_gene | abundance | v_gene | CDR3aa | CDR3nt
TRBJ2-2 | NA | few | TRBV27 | CASSLAGPGTGELFF | TGTGCCAGCAGTTTAGCAGGGCCCGGGACCGGGGAGCTGTTTTTT
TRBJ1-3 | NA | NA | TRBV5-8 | CASSPSRDSGNTIYF | TGTGCCAGCAGCCCGTCCCGGGACTCTGGAAACACCATATATTTT
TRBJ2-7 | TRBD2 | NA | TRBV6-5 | CASSYSNAGGYEQYF | TGTGCCAGCAGTTACTCGAATGCGGGGGGCTACGAGCAGTACTTC
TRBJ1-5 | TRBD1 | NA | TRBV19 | CASSSTGGNQPQHF | TGTGCCAGTAGCTCGACAGGGGGCAATCAGCCCCAGCATTTT
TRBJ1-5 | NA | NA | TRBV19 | CASRAAGAYQPQHF | TGTGCCAGTAGAGCTGCGGGGGCGTATCAGCCCCAGCATTTT
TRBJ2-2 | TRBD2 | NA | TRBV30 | CAWSRQREVAAGELFF | TGTGCCTGGAGTCGGCAGCGGGAGGTTGCGGCCGGGGAGCTGTTTTTT
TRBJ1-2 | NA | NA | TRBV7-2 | CASSLTSTVTHSNYGYTF | TGTGCCAGCAGCCTTACGTCAACAGTAACTCACTCTAACTATGGCTACACCTTC
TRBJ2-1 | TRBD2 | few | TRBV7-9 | CASSRTSGRAVGAYNEQFF | TGTGCCAGCAGCCGAACTAGCGGGAGGGCCGTCGGGGCCTACAATGAGCAGTTCTTC
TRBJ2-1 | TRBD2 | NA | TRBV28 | CASSFTGTTIYEQFF | TGTGCCAGCAGTTTTACCGGGACTACTATCTATGAGCAGTTCTTC
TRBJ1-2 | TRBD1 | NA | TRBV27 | CASSFWDRPAIF | TGTGCCAGCAGTTTTTGGGACAGGCCGGCTATCTTC
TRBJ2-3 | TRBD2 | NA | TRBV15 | CATSTDGGSGGVVDTQYF | TGTGCCACCAGCACCGACGGAGGTAGCGGGGGGGTGGTAGATACGCAGTATTTT
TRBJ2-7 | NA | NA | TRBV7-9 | CASSLEGKGEQYF | TGTGCCAGCAGCTTAGAGGGGAAGGGCGAGCAGTACTTC
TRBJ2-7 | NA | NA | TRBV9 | CASSPRGDRRSYEQYF | TGTGCCAGCAGCCCCCGGGGGGACAGGAGGTCTTATGAGCAGTACTTC
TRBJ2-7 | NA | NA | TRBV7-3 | CASSLMGRRGEQYF | TGTGCCAGCAGCTTAATGGGTAGGAGGGGCGAGCAGTACTTC
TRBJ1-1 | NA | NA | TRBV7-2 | CASSLLNTEAFF | TGTGCCAGCAGCCTACTAAACACTGAAGCTTTCTTT
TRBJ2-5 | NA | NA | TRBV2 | CASNRGRETQYF | TGTGCCAGCAATAGGGGGAGAGAGACCCAGTACTTC
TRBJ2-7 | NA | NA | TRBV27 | CASSTNRDSYEQYF | TGTGCCAGCAGTACCAACAGGGACTCCTACGAGCAGTACTTC
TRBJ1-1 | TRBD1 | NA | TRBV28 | CASSLWTGPAFF | TGTGCCAGCAGTCTATGGACAGGGCCGGCTTTCTTT